The rows below give T cell receptor beta chains drawn from one sample of a study of CXCR3-negative and CXCR3-positive naive CD8 T cells. TCRdb reprocessed the 5' RACE reads and stores each CDR3 protein as one record, lacking DNA. This repertoire comprises about 90,000 distinct CDR3 sequences; its ten largest clones make up roughly 0.89%. Sequenced: naive CXCR3+ CD8+ T cells from blood. These receptors all stem from a human donor in good health. Some clones in this sample may be carry-over from other donors' samples. Each CDR3 is given with its conserved first and last residue. Fields, in order: CDR3 protein, V gene, J gene, CDR3 length.

cdr3_aa: CASGMGRPNEQFF; v_call: TRBV9; j_call: TRBJ2-1; cdr3_length: 13
cdr3_aa: CASSGGRDYEQYF; v_call: TRBV5-1; j_call: TRBJ2-7; cdr3_length: 13
cdr3_aa: CASSLALVEVPYEQYF; v_call: TRBV5-8; j_call: TRBJ2-7; cdr3_length: 16
cdr3_aa: CASSLVGQDNEQFF; v_call: TRBV5-1; j_call: TRBJ2-1; cdr3_length: 14
cdr3_aa: CSAMPQVTLYEQYF; v_call: TRBV20-1; j_call: TRBJ2-7; cdr3_length: 14
cdr3_aa: CASSLMHEQFF; v_call: TRBV12-3/TRBV12-4; j_call: TRBJ2-1; cdr3_length: 11
cdr3_aa: CATSLPGELFF; v_call: TRBV28; j_call: TRBJ2-2; cdr3_length: 11
cdr3_aa: CSVQSGGSYNEQFF; v_call: TRBV20-1; j_call: TRBJ2-1; cdr3_length: 14
cdr3_aa: CASSFHGEYEQYF; v_call: TRBV5-5; j_call: TRBJ2-7; cdr3_length: 13
cdr3_aa: CASSVQASSYNEQFF; v_call: TRBV19; j_call: TRBJ2-1; cdr3_length: 15
cdr3_aa: CSAYPGDRILPSYEQYF; v_call: TRBV20-1; j_call: TRBJ2-7; cdr3_length: 17
cdr3_aa: CASSPSPRVDEQFF; v_call: TRBV4-1; j_call: TRBJ2-1; cdr3_length: 14
cdr3_aa: CASSHYRDRNTEAFF; v_call: TRBV28; j_call: TRBJ1-1; cdr3_length: 15
cdr3_aa: CASGPVGQSNEKLFF; v_call: TRBV28; j_call: TRBJ1-4; cdr3_length: 15
cdr3_aa: CASSTYRQGYEQFF; v_call: TRBV6-5; j_call: TRBJ2-1; cdr3_length: 14
cdr3_aa: CASSTRTDRLFF; v_call: TRBV7-2; j_call: TRBJ1-4; cdr3_length: 12
cdr3_aa: CASSPSSQQYF; v_call: TRBV12-3/TRBV12-4; j_call: TRBJ2-7; cdr3_length: 11
cdr3_aa: CSVAFEAGTEAFF; v_call: TRBV29-1; j_call: TRBJ1-1; cdr3_length: 13
cdr3_aa: CASSLGVGPTSYEQYF; v_call: TRBV7-2; j_call: TRBJ2-7; cdr3_length: 16
cdr3_aa: CATSRERVSTDTQYF; v_call: TRBV15; j_call: TRBJ2-3; cdr3_length: 15